Sequencing of this T cell receptor beta chain was carried out in a study of blood T cell repertoires in COVID-19. Here immunoSEQ multiplex PCR was the method, and the copy in TCRdb shows in-frame clones only, minus some. The table lists over 200,000 clones, over 75% of them singletons. Per germline, CDR1 LNHDA and CDR2 SQIVND (reference sequence). V dropped 5 bases and J dropped 3; count of bases not matched to a gene: 4. This CDR3 region has 14 residues. Source material: peripheral blood. The receptor's source is a woman aged 40-49 years with acute or convalescent COVID-19. The chain combines TRBV19 with TRBJ1-2; TRBD1 aligns across 9 bases. CDR3 coding DNA: TGTGCCAGTAGTTATTGGACAGGGGACTATGGCTACACCTTC. It codes for CASSYWTGDYGYTF.